This T cell receptor (beta chain) was found in a study of cytomegalovirus exposure and HLA in healthy donors (dated by TCRdb to about 2017). At the level of the whole study: An earlier analysis of fewer than 750 of the donors reported approximately 280 Gb of sequence data and 117 million unique TCR beta sequences obtained from about 179 million T cells. About 300 gigabases of sequencing data and roughly 90 million unique TCR sequences were included in an early release covering roughly 600 HLA-typed donors. Among the roughly 370 genotyped donors, around 81% belonged to the genetic ancestry cluster associated with self-reported Caucasian donors. The aim of the study was to test whether cataloging public T cell receptors could identify signatures of past pathogen exposure. The study profiled the T cell repertoires of 666 subjects by immunosequencing and related them to cytomegalovirus serostatus. In addition to the first cohort of several hundred subjects, a separate validation cohort of around 110 different subjects was used. High-throughput TCR immunosequencing, statistical association of individual TCRs with disease status, and machine learning were combined to predict cytomegalovirus infection status. To study patterns of TCR occurrence, a later analysis re-analyzed previously published TCR beta repertoires from under 750 donors and added high-resolution HLA genotyping. The later analysis used no new phenotypic data to find candidate immune exposures, relying instead on TCR beta sequences and their occurrence across donors. To decide whether each TCR beta V gene segment behaved as functional or pseudogenic, an earlier analysis of some 540 of the donors relied on high-throughput TCR beta sequencing. Donor age, sex, ethnicity and CMV serostatus were compiled together with the repertoire data. In a later genetic analysis, genome-wide SNP genotypes for about 65% of the roughly 700 donors were used, and that subset was treated as a discovery cohort. All discovery cohort repertoires had been generated using a single sequencing platform. HLA typing covered class I and class II loci at four-digit resolution. The number of typed donors differed by locus: about 620-640 for A, B, C, DRB1 and DQB1; some 500 for DQA1; roughly 600 for DPA1; and 400 to 480 for DPB1. Roughly five DR-DQ haplotypes were handled as single units for association and clustering because linkage in the cohort was strong. Among about 400 genotyped donors of the cohort, an average of around 220,000 unique TCR beta nucleotide sequences was sequenced per donor, of which about 18% were non-productive.

The receptor library was made with the immunoSEQ multiplex PCR assay. For the multiplex PCR, a mixture combining 60 forward primers for TCR Vbeta segments and 13 reverse primers for TCR Jbeta segments was used. The CDR3 region of rearranged TCR beta genes was amplified from genomic DNA by a multiplex PCR assay. On the Illumina HiSeq System, the amplified TCR beta libraries were sequenced as 87-base-pair reads. Turning to the authors' computational methods: A later analysis counted 75 million to 100 million unique TCR beta chains across the 650 to 700 repertoires, and some 12 million of these chains were shared by at least two donors. Raw reads were error-corrected and collapsed into unique sequences with a nearest-neighbor algorithm that merged closely related sequences to remove PCR and sequencing errors. V, D and J gene segments were assigned by aligning CDR3 sequences to IMGT reference sequences. For a sequence to be retained, a match of at least six nucleotides was required to both a V gene segment and a J gene segment. Rearrangements were called productive when the CDR3 lacked stop codons and stayed in frame with V and J; all others were non-productive. CDR3 was defined according to IMGT convention as the region running from the second conserved V-encoded cysteine to the conserved J-encoded phenylalanine. The earlier analysis of 550 to 650 of the donors excluded any sequence lacking an unambiguous match to a single V gene segment. An earlier analysis of around 600 of the donors classified V segments as functional when productive rearrangements were above 56.7% and as segregating when the standard deviation between donors was above 5%. A statistical classification framework was built to diagnose cytomegalovirus status from the catalog of TCR beta chain sequences. V and J gene assignment, in a later analysis, came from comparing TCR nucleotide sequences with IMGT/GENE-DB human TR gene sequences. The TCRdist pipeline was used in a later analysis to assign CDR3 sequences and most-parsimonious VDJ recombination scenarios. In a later analysis, each TCR beta chain was defined by its CDR3 amino acid sequence together with its V-gene family, and reads lacking a unique V-gene family were excluded. As a way to deal with suspected cross-contamination and a sequencing artifact, a later analysis dropped roughly 620 nucleotide sequences that were highly shared and had low generation probability. For each public chain, a later analysis derived a clonal expansion index from normalized ranks of inferred template counts within each repertoire. A later analysis computed generation probabilities with a VDJ recombination model fitted to out-of-frame rearrangements, and checked the results against IGoR. In a later analysis, TCR-TCR, TCR-HLA and TCR-CMV co-occurrence was scored with hypergeometric tests, and a repertoire-size bias correction was applied to TCR pairs. False discovery rates were estimated in a later analysis by permuting HLA or CMV assignments 20 times. In a later analysis, co-occurring TCRs were grouped with DBSCAN, and TCRdist sequence similarity was added when clustering was performed within HLA-allele-positive subsets. For co-occurrence clustering, repertoires with fewer than 30,000 or more than 120,000 public chains were excluded, along with roughly 5 repertoires with anomalous nucleotide sharing. TCRdb holds this immuneACCESS table with in-frame rearrangements only. Some clones are missing; in checked studies, unresolved V genes explain under half, and the rest has no known cause. V and J calls and clone size are given by that table; D and trimming were obtained from the DNA. The sample contains some 150,000 clones, more than 80% of them found a single time. The ten largest clones add up to about 0.82% of the sample.

Note on this clone: Its antigen remains undetermined. Per-base quality was not reported, and no clone a single base away is much larger than it.

The cohort consisted of 670 or so healthy bone marrow donors. At the time of sampling, every cohort member was nominally healthy, though immune exposures that went unrecorded were likely present. The donor tested CMV seronegative and was one of the 352 seronegative cohort members. A peripheral blood sample was provided by each donor, and peripheral blood mononuclear cells were used for TCR beta sequencing. The Qiagen DNeasy Blood Extraction Kit was used to extract genomic DNA from the blood cell samples. What the research found in general, with its limitations: Linkage disequilibrium might explain the correlated functional status among segregating V segments, but an unknown experimental factor could not be ruled out. In both the original and validation cohorts, the classifier was reported to diagnose cytomegalovirus status with high specificity and sensitivity. Immune exposure information for the cohort was limited to CMV serostatus. V-gene and J-gene trimming of TCR beta chains was associated with a missense DCLRE1C variant in a later genetic analysis, and the association was replicated in an independent cohort. A later analysis found that most CMV-associated TCR beta chains appeared HLA-restricted, with HLA associations seemingly driven largely by CMV exposure. In a later analysis, HLA-associated TCR beta chains showed more clonal expansion and lower generation probabilities than non-associated chains that were equally common. A cluster of highly shared sequence variants was judged likely to be a technical artifact of the sequencing pipeline. In vitro tests confirmed that three of the cytomegalovirus-associated TCR beta chains recognize cytomegalovirus antigens. Because HLA typing was missing for some donors at each locus, association tests included only the typed subset. The 87-base-pair reads could not distinguish some IMGT-functional V segments, including TRBV6-2 and TRBV6-3, so those segments were excluded. The presence/absence analyses assumed that sequencing depth was roughly uniform across donors, and that assumption may not be true. Broadly in line with IMGT annotations, most TCR beta V segments showed up in productive rearrangements about 87% or about 30% of the time in an earlier analysis of under 700 of the donors. A later genetic analysis reported fewer N-insertions in productive TCRs among donors in an Asian-associated ancestry cluster than the approximately 670-donor mean. In a later analysis, the rate of TCR association differed among HLA loci, with DRB1 alleles having the most associated TCRs and HLA-C alleles having the fewest. Most TCR sequences were observed very rarely across donors, whereas some public TCRs were present in many individuals. The earlier analysis of 587 of the donors excluded roughly 17 rarely observed V segments, including chromosome 9 orphons, because counts were too low. The authors suggested that the approach could potentially be extended to other disease states and immunological phenotypes. The study listed approximately 150 TCR beta chains as associated with cytomegalovirus. Strong co-occurrence of HLA alleles, especially DR and DQ, made assigning TCR associations to individual alleles difficult. In a later analysis, around 17,000 TCR beta sequences were associated with specific HLA alleles at a false discovery rate of 0.05. A further reported finding was that TCR beta sequences accurately predicted the HLA-A and HLA-B alleles for most subjects in the first cohort. A later analysis reported that several top co-occurrence clusters appeared linked to parvovirus B19, influenza, CMV and Epstein-Barr virus. In this cohort, only TCR beta chains were sequenced, and detectable features were limited by the absence of alpha or paired-chain data.

Counted from cysteine to phenylalanine, this CDR3 has 19 amino acids. The kept DNA is CDR3 alone, 57 bases in frame from the first base. V is pruned by 2 bases and J by 3 bases, leaving 11 bases of the junction without a gene match. As encoded in the germline V gene (reference sequence), CDR1 is LNHNV while CDR2 is YYDKDF. Sequences were obtained from PBMCs. The chain couples TRBV15 to TRBJ2-3; TRBD2 matches 13 bases in the middle. The clonotype was recovered from a woman aged 18-29 years in good health and CMV-seronegative. The DNA sequence is TGTGCCACCAGCAGATTTTGGACTAGCGGGAGAATCGAGACAGATACGCAGTATTTT. Translated, it gives CATSRFWTSGRIETDTQYF.